Below are 14 T cell receptor beta chains sequenced from a single sample in a study of cytomegalovirus exposure and HLA in healthy donors. Clones were read by immunoSEQ multiplex PCR, and TCRdb kept only the in-frame ones, dropping some. There are some 170,000 clones in the sample; around 86% occur only once, and 2% to 3% lies in the top ten. Sequencing was performed on PBMCs. Receptor source: a man younger than 30 in good health and CMV-seropositive.

V and J are TRBV20-1 and TRBJ2-7; D is uncertain. V was trimmed by 2 bases and J by 5 bases, leaving 7 bases between them. This CDR3 is built from 11 residues. Per germline, CDR1 DFQATT and CDR2 SNEGSKA (reference sequence). The CDR3 reads CSARRSDEQYF. CDR3 sequence (DNA): TGCAGTGCTAGAAGATCGGACGAGCAGTACTTC.

J is TRBJ2-3 and V is TRBV6-5; TRBD1 agrees at 10 bases. Unmatched junction bases numbered 5, after V lost 1 base and J lost 4 bases. Germline lookup yields CDR1 MNHEY and CDR2 SVGAGI. This CDR3 comprises 16 residues. The CDR3 sequence: CASSYLAGQGSDTQYF. In DNA, the CDR3 is TGTGCCAGCAGTTACTTGGCGGGACAGGGGTCAGATACGCAGTATTTT.

The chain carries TRBV7-2 and TRBJ2-5, with 7 bases matching TRBD2. After removal of 7 bases from V and 5 bases from J, the junction contained 16 bases not matched to a gene. The CDR3 is made up of 16 amino acids. In germline, CDR1 is SGHTA, CDR2 FQGNSA. The CDR3 here is CASTTYSAGVRETQYF. The CDR3, as DNA: TGTGCCAGCACCACTTACTCGGCGGGAGTCAGGGAGACCCAGTACTTC.

This chain uses TRBV5-4 with TRBJ2-5, with a possible D match to TRBD1 (6 bases). V shed 0 bases and J shed 4 bases, with 10 bases lying between them. Germline CDR1 is SGHNT and CDR2 is YYREEE (reference sequence). This CDR3 has 14 residues. CDR3 in DNA: TGTGCCAGCAGCTTGGCCAGGGGTCGAGAGACCCAGTACTTC. It codes for CASSLARGRETQYF.

V gene TRBV10-3 combines with J gene TRBJ2-2; TRBD1 is a possible D gene (6 bases). The germline gives CDR1 ENHRY, CDR2 SYGVKD. The V gene lost 7 bases and the J gene lost 0 bases, with 15 bases spanning the gap. This CDR3 is built from 16 residues. The CDR3 protein is CAITPQGPTNTGELFF. In DNA form, the CDR3 reads TGTGCCATCACCCCACAGGGTCCAACGAACACCGGGGAGCTGTTTTTT.

This rearrangement joins TRBV10-3 to TRBJ2-7, with D possibly TRBD1 on 5 matching bases. Germline lookup yields CDR1 ENHRY and CDR2 SYGVKD. The CDR3 is made up of 15 amino acids. The V end lost 0 bases, the J end lost 1 base, and 10 bases lay between the germline ends. CDR3 DNA sequence: TGTGCCATCAGTGAGTCTCAGGACAAGTCCTACGAGCAGTACTTC. This encodes CAISESQDKSYEQYF.

This chain connects TRBV25-1 to TRBJ2-3; 14 bases align to TRBD2. Losses at the gene ends were 4 bases for V and 4 bases for J; bases not matched to a gene: 1. Germline V CDR1 and CDR2: MGHDK, SYGVNS. The CDR3 is 15 amino acids. The CDR3 DNA reads TGTGCCAGCAGTGCGACTAGCGGGGGGGCAGATACGCAGTATTTT. It is translated as CASSATSGGADTQYF. Together with reference TRBV25-1 and TRBJ2-3, the CDR3 gives the full variable domain: EADIYQTPRYLVIGTGKKITLECSQTMGHDKMYWYQQDPGMELHLIHYSYGVNSTEKGDLSSESTVSRIRTEHFPLTLESARPSHTSQYLCASSATSGGADTQYFGPGTRLTVL.

The chain has TRBV6-6 and TRBJ2-3; 11 bases map to TRBD2. Germline CDR1 and CDR2: MNHNY and SVGAGI (reference sequence). The CDR3 consists of 14 residues. V was clipped by 6 bases and J by 4 bases; unmatched bases: 3. The CDR3 DNA reads TGTGCCAGCAGCCTACTAGCGGGAGCAGATACGCAGTATTTT. Translation: CASSLLAGADTQYF.

The rearrangement uses TRBV4-2 and TRBJ1-5, with D tentatively TRBD1 (5 bases). The CDR3 consists of 14 residues. Trimming cost V 3 bases and J 4 bases, with 10 bases left between them. CDR1 and CDR2 (germline): LGHNA, YNFKEQ. CDR3 region: CASSQGGANQPQHF. CDR3 bases: TGTGCCAGCAGCCAGGGGGGAGCAAATCAGCCCCAGCATTTT.

The chain recombines TRBV4-3 with TRBJ2-3, with D possibly matching TRBD1 (5 bases). CDR3 length equals 13 residues. Trimming left V 2 bases short and J 5 bases short, with 8 bases between. Germline assignment: CDR1 LGHNA and CDR2 YSLEER. In nucleotides, the CDR3 is TGCGCCAGCAGCCAATCTCAGGGAGATACGCAGTATTTT. Amino acid sequence: CASSQSQGDTQYF.

The CDR3 spells CSVVTDYGYTF. The CDR3 DNA sequence: TGCAGCGTTGTTACAGATTATGGCTACACCTTC. The chain is built from TRBV29-1 and TRBJ1-2; D call uncertain. The CDR3 is made up of 11 amino acids. Trimming stripped 4 bases from V and 5 bases from J, with 8 bases between. Per the germline V gene, CDR1 is SQVTM and CDR2 is ANQGSEA.

The V call is TRBV5-4, the J call TRBJ2-5; D possibly corresponds to TRBD1 (5 bases). Per germline, CDR1 SGHNT and CDR2 YYREEE (reference sequence). This CDR3 has 15 amino acids. V shed 0 bases and J shed 1 base, with 10 bases lying between them. CDR3 amino acids: CASSLEGRVQETQYF. The CDR3, as DNA: TGTGCCAGCAGCTTGGAGGGGCGCGTCCAAGAGACCCAGTACTTC.

V is TRBV5-5 and J is TRBJ2-7, with 7 nucleotides matching TRBD1. This CDR3 region has 14 residues. Germline CDR1 is SGHKS and CDR2 is YYEKEE (reference sequence). Trimming removed 7 bases from V and 4 bases from J; junction bases left unmatched: 11. The CDR3 region has the DNA TGTGCCAGCCTTCGTACAGGGGCCCCATACGAGCAGTACTTC. Protein sequence: CASLRTGAPYEQYF. The whole variable domain, remainder taken from reference TRBV5-5 and TRBJ2-7, is DAGVTQSPTHLIKTRGQQVTLRCSPISGHKSVSWYQQVLGQGPQFIFQYYEKEERGRGNFPDRFSARQFPNYSSELNVNALLLGDSALYLCASLRTGAPYEQYFGPGTRLTVT.

V gene TRBV7-2 combines with J gene TRBJ1-2; D may be TRBD1 (6 bases). V gave up 1 base and J gave up 4 bases, with 16 bases separating them. The germline V gene encodes CDR1 SGHTA and CDR2 FQGNSA. This CDR3 has 16 amino acids. In DNA form, the CDR3 reads TGTGCCAGCAGCTTAGAGCCGGGGGGGGCAGGCTATGGCTACACCTTC. It specifies CASSLEPGGAGYGYTF.